Listed below are T cell receptor beta chains from one sample, sequenced in a study of regulatory T cells in long-lasting Graves disease. TCRdb redid the calling of the multiplex PCR reads with MiXCR, one entry per CDR3 protein. The sample has about 660,000 distinct CDR3 sequences, 25% to 35% seen once. Here the sequenced sample was peripheral blood mononuclear cells (PBMCs), taken when the disease was refractory, from a patient treated with antithyroid drugs. These receptors all stem from a female donor with Graves disease. The CDR3 runs from the conserved cysteine through the conserved F or W. The D gene is left open where the match is weak. Clone size appears in some rows only: once, few, many, or a class for an expanded clone.

clone size	D gene	J gene	V gene	CDR3 DNA	CDR3 protein
NA	TRBD1	TRBJ2-5	TRBV20-1	TGCAGTGCTACCTACCCGACAGGGAGCCAGGAGACCCAGTACTTC	CSATYPTGSQETQYF
few	NA	TRBJ1-1	TRBV30	TGTGCCTGGAGTGCGGCAGAGAACACTGAAGCTTTCTTT	CAWSAAENTEAFF
NA	NA	TRBJ2-3	TRBV11-2	TGTGCCAGCATCACTCGTGGCACAGATACGCAGTATTTT	CASITRGTDTQYF
NA	TRBD2	TRBJ2-5	TRBV9	TGTGCCAGCAGCGTAGGACCCCGACTAGCGGAAGAGACCCAGTACTTC	CASSVGPRLAEETQYF
few	TRBD2	TRBJ2-7	TRBV6-2/TRBV6-3	TGTGCCACAAATCCTCGGGGACTAGCGATCGAGCAGTACTTC	CATNPRGLAIEQYF
few	NA	TRBJ2-7	TRBV20-1	TGCAGTGCTAGAGGGAGAGGGGGGCGCCGGTCCTACGAGCAGTACTTC	CSARGRGGRRSYEQYF
few	NA	TRBJ2-7	TRBV18	TGTGCCAGCTCACCACCGGGTGGCGAGCAGTACTTC	CASSPPGGEQYF
few	NA	TRBJ2-7	TRBV11-2	TGTGCCAGCAGCTTAGGGTGGGACGAGCAGTACTTC	CASSLGWDEQYF
many	TRBD1	TRBJ2-7	TRBV2	TGTGCCAGCAGCGGTACCCGGGACAGGATAACCTACGAGCAGTACTTC	CASSGTRDRITYEQYF
few	TRBD1	TRBJ1-5	TRBV10-3	TGTGCCATTTCCGGGACAGAAAGCAATCAGCCCCAGCATTTT	CAISGTESNQPQHF
NA	NA	TRBJ2-7	TRBV29-1	TGCAGCGTTGATGGCGGCCGTCTGGACAACGAGCAGTACTTC	CSVDGGRLDNEQYF
few	TRBD2	TRBJ2-6	TRBV12-3/TRBV12-4	TGTGCCAGCAGGGAGACTAGCGGAAGGATTTCTGGGGCCAACGTCCTGACTTTC	CASRETSGRISGANVLTF
few	TRBD1	TRBJ1-3	TRBV28	TGTGCCAGCAGTTTCGGTCAGGGGGTGACAGGAAACACCATATATTTT	CASSFGQGVTGNTIYF
NA	NA	TRBJ2-1	TRBV25-1	TGTGCCAGCAGCCACCCACGGAATGAGCAGTTCTTC	CASSHPRNEQFF